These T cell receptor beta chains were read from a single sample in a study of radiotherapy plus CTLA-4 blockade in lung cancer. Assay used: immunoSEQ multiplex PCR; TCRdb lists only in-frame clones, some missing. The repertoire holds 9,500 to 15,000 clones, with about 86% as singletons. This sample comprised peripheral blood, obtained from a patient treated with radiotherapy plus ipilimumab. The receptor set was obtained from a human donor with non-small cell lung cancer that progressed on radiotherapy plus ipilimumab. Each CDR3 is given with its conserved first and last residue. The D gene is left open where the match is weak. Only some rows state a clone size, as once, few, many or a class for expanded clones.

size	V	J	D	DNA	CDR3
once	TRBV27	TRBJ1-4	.	TGTGCCAGCGGCGGCGATTTAGGTAGTGAAAAACTGTTTTTT	CASGGDLGSEKLFF
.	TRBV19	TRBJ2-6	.	TGTGCCAGTAGTGGCATCCGGGACGGACGGACCGGGGCCAACGTCCTGACTTTC	CASSGIRDGRTGANVLTF
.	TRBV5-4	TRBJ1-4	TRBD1	TGTGCCAGCAGCCGGACAGGGACGAATAATGAAAAACTGTTTTTT	CASSRTGTNNEKLFF
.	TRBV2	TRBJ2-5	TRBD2	TGTGCCAGCAGTGACGGGCGGGGGGCCTACCAAGAGACCCAGTACTTC	CASSDGRGAYQETQYF
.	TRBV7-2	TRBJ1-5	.	TGTGCCAGCAGCCTTGACTTCCCCAATCAGCCCCAGCATTTT	CASSLDFPNQPQHF
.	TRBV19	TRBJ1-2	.	TGTGCCAGTAACGGGGGGGGATATGGCTACACCTTC	CASNGGGYGYTF
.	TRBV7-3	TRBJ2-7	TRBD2	TGTGCCAGCAGCTCGGGACTAGCGGACTACGAGCAGTACTTC	CASSSGLADYEQYF
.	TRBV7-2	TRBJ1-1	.	TGTGCCAGCAGCAGCATGGACACTGAAGCTTTCTTT	CASSSMDTEAFF
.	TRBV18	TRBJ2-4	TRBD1	TGTGCCAGCTCGCCCGACAGGGGAAGTTGGAGCTTC	CASSPDRGSWSF
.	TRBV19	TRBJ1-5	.	TGTGCCAGTATGGGCCGGGGGAACAACCAGCCCCAGCATTTT	CASMGRGNNQPQHF
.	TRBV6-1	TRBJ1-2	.	TGTGCCAGCAACCCGGGACCCTACTATGGCTACACCTTC	CASNPGPYYGYTF
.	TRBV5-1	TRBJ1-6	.	TGCGCCAGCAGCTTGGACGGCTCCTATAATTCACCCCTCCACTTT	CASSLDGSYNSPLHF
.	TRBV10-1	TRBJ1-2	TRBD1	TGCGCCAGCAGTGAGTCCGGGACAGCCTATGGCTACACCTTC	CASSESGTAYGYTF
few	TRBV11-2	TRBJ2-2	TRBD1	TGTGCCAGCAGCCTCGGACAGGGTAGGACCGGGGAGCTGTTTTTT	CASSLGQGRTGELFF
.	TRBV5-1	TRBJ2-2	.	TGCGCCAGCATCGATGCGTGGGGGCCGAACACCGGGGAGCTGTTTTTT	CASIDAWGPNTGELFF
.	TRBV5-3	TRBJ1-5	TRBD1	TGTGCCAGAAGCGACGGACAGGGATTAGTTAATCAGCCCCAGCATTTT	CARSDGQGLVNQPQHF
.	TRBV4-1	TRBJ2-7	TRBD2	TGCGCCAGCAGCCAATTCCCGAAGAGGCTAGCGGACGAGCAGTACTTC	CASSQFPKRLADEQYF
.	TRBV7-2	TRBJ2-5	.	TGTGCCAGCAGCCCCACTAGGGTCCAAGAGACCCAGTACTTC	CASSPTRVQETQYF
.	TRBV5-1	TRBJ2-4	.	TGCGCCAGCAGCCCCCGTGGTGACATTCAGTACTTC	CASSPRGDIQYF
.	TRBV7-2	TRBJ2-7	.	TGTGCCAGCAGCTTAGTACAGACCTACGAGCAGTACTTC	CASSLVQTYEQYF
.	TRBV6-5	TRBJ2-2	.	TGTGCCAGCAGTGAAAGGGGGTCGAGCGGGGAGCTGTTTTTT	CASSERGSSGELFF
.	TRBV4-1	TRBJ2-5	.	TGCGCCAGCAGCCAGCTCCCGGCCGTAGAGACCCAGTACTTC	CASSQLPAVETQYF
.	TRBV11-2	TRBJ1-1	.	TGTGCCAGCAGCGGAGGGCAGGGGTCAACTGAAGCTTTCTTT	CASSGGQGSTEAFF
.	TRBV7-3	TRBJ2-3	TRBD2	TGTGCCAGCAGCCCGGGTGGCGAGCGGGGCCGTAATACGCAGTATTTT	CASSPGGERGRNTQYF
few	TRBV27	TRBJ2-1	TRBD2	TGTGCCAGCAGTGAACGGACTAGCGGGGGGGCCAGTGAGCAGTTCTTC	CASSERTSGGASEQFF
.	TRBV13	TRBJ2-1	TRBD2	TGTGCCAGCAGCTTATCCCCCGTTGGCGGGGGTACGAATGAGCAGTTCTTC	CASSLSPVGGGTNEQFF
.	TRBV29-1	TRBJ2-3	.	TGCAGCGTGGCCACCTGGGGTGCGTCTAGCACAGATACGCAGTATTTT	CSVATWGASSTDTQYF